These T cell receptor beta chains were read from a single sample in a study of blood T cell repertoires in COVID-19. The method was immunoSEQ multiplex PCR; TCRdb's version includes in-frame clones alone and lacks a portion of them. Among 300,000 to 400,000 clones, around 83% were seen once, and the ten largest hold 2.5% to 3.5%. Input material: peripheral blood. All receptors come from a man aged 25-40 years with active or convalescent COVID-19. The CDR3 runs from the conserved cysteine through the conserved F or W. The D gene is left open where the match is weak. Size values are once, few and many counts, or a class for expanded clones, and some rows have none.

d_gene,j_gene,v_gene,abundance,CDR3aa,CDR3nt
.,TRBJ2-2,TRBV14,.,CASSVQGTPGELFF,TGTGCCAGCAGCGTACAGGGCACCCCCGGGGAGCTGTTTTTT
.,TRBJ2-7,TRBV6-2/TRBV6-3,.,CASSYAGASYEQYF,TGTGCCAGCAGTTACGCAGGGGCGTCGTACGAGCAGTACTTC
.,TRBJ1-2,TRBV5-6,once,CASSLVRQNYGYTF,TGTGCCAGCAGCTTGGTTAGACAGAACTATGGCTACACCTTC
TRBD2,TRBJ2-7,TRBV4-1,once,CASSQRSSGGDEQYF,TGCGCCAGCAGCCAACGGTCTAGCGGGGGAGACGAGCAGTACTTC
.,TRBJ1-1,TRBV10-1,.,CASNRVTEAFF,TGCGCCAGCAATAGAGTCACTGAAGCTTTCTTT
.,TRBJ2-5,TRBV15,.,CATSSVQVLQETQYF,TGTGCCACCAGCAGTGTTCAGGTACTCCAAGAGACCCAGTACTTC
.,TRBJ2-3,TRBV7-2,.,CASSLPTVTDTQYF,TGTGCCAGCAGCCTCCCCACTGTCACAGATACGCAGTATTTT
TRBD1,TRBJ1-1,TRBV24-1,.,CATLKGQDKEPNTEAFF,TGTGCCACCTTGAAGGGACAGGACAAAGAACCGAACACTGAAGCTTTCTTT
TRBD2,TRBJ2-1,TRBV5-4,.,CASSSLGTSAYNEQFF,TGTGCCAGCAGCTCACTGGGGACTAGCGCCTACAATGAGCAGTTCTTC
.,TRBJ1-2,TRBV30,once,CAWSYGQNYGYTF,TGTGCCTGGAGTTATGGCCAAAACTATGGCTACACCTTC
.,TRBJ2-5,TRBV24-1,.,CATSDFRAQETQYF,TGTGCCACCAGTGATTTCAGGGCTCAAGAGACCCAGTACTTC
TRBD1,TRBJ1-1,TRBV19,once,CASRDRPNTEAFF,TGTGCCAGTAGGGACAGGCCGAACACTGAAGCTTTCTTT
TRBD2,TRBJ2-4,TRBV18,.,CASSPGGSENIQYF,TGTGCCAGCTCACCGGGGGGGTCGGAAAACATTCAGTACTTC
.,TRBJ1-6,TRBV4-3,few,CASSHDTGRGSPLHF,TGCGCCAGCAGCCATGATACAGGGAGAGGATCACCCCTCCACTTT
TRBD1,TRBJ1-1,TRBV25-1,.,CASSPSIGQGVTEAFF,TGTGCCAGCAGTCCTTCAATCGGACAGGGAGTCACTGAAGCTTTCTTT
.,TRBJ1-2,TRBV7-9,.,CASSLAGGSNYGYTF,TGTGCCAGCAGCTTAGCGGGGGGATCCAACTATGGCTACACCTTC
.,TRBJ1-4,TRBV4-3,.,CASSQAGTPTNEKLFF,TGCGCCAGCAGCCAGGCCGGGACACCAACTAATGAAAAACTGTTTTTT
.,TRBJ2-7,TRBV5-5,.,CASSYWAKSYEQYF,TGTGCCAGCAGCTACTGGGCCAAATCCTACGAGCAGTACTTC
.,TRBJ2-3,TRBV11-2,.,CASASTDTQYF,TGTGCCAGCGCGAGCACAGATACGCAGTATTTT
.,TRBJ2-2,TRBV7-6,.,CASSYYTGELFF,TGTGCCAGCAGCTACTACACCGGGGAGCTGTTTTTT
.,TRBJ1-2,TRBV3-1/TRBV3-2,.,CASSQEPIRRQGYTF,TGTGCCAGCAGCCAAGAGCCCATTCGACGACAGGGCTACACCTTC
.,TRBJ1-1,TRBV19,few,CASQGLGAFF,TGTGCCAGCCAGGGGCTCGGCGCTTTCTTT
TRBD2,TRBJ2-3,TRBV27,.,CASSLLRTSGGLNTDTQYF,TGTGCCAGCAGTTTATTAAGGACTAGCGGGGGTCTAAACACAGATACGCAGTATTTT
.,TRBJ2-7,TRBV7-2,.,CASSAQGGGFYEQYF,TGTGCCAGCAGCGCTCAAGGGGGAGGGTTCTACGAGCAGTACTTC
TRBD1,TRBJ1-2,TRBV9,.,CASSVATGGYGYTF,TGTGCCAGCAGCGTAGCTACAGGGGGCTATGGCTACACCTTC
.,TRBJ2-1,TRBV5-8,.,CASSLYGNEQFF,TGTGCCAGCAGCCTCTACGGCAATGAGCAGTTCTTC
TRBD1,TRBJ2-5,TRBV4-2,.,CASSQDRDRGSETQYF,TGTGCCAGCAGCCAAGACCGGGACAGGGGATCAGAGACCCAGTACTTC
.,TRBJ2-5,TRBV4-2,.,CASSQSVQETQYF,TGTGCCAGCAGCCAATCGGTCCAAGAGACCCAGTACTTC
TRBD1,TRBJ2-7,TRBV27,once,CASSFGTGEYEQYF,TGTGCCAGCAGTTTTGGGACAGGGGAATACGAGCAGTACTTC
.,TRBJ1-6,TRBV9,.,CASSVEGGDSPLHF,TGTGCCAGCAGCGTAGAGGGAGGCGATTCACCCCTCCACTTT
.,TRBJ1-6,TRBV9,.,CASSPAARRNSPLHF,TGTGCCAGCAGTCCAGCGGCTCGGAGGAATTCACCCCTCCACTTT
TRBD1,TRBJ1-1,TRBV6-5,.,CASGDRATEAFF,TGTGCCAGCGGGGACAGAGCTACTGAAGCTTTCTTT